Listed below are T cell receptor beta chains from one sample, sequenced in a study of cytomegalovirus exposure and HLA in healthy donors. Assay used: immunoSEQ multiplex PCR; TCRdb lists only in-frame clones, some missing. The data contain fewer than 250,000 clones, more than 60% of them seen just once; the ten biggest clones take up 1.8%. The material sequenced was PBMCs. The receptors here all came from a woman aged 25 to 39 in good health and CMV-seronegative. Both conserved end residues are trimmed from each CDR3. The order of the fields is J gene, V gene, CDR3 protein.

>TRBJ1-1|TRBV5-1
ASSPLEGTPKAF
>TRBJ2-7|TRBV30
AWTRRTGGYEQY
>TRBJ2-1|TRBV28
ASRRAGLAGGYNEQF
>TRBJ2-1|TRBV7-3
ASSPGTSYNEQF
>TRBJ2-3|TRBV7-9
ASSLGTSGGHTDTQY
>TRBJ1-1|TRBV13
ASSENRGKNTEAF
>TRBJ1-3|TRBV2
ASRDRGRNTIY
>TRBJ2-1|TRBV14
ASSQIQFDRGLGYNEQF
>TRBJ2-1|TRBV10-3
AISEAGSSYNEQF
>TRBJ2-5|TRBV9
ASSLRTSGNQETQY
>TRBJ2-7|TRBV4-1
ASSQSGGSGYEQY
>TRBJ2-1|TRBV30
AWNAGKGYNEQF
>TRBJ2-3|TRBV11-3
ATGDRLLADTQY
>TRBJ2-7|TRBV27
ASSQTSAFTYEQY
>TRBJ2-1|TRBV7-3
ASSLTLSSYNEQF
>TRBJ2-7|TRBV19
ASSIGTSGGPSSYEQY
>TRBJ2-3|TRBV9
ASSGTSFTDTQY
>TRBJ2-1|TRBV7-6
ASSPTGTGGGRNEQF
>TRBJ1-6|TRBV6-6
ASRRFIADSPLH
>TRBJ1-2|TRBV27
ASPIRGQGHYGYT
>TRBJ2-7|TRBV19
ASSTREFSYEQY
>TRBJ1-4|TRBV5-4
ASNIGSFWGGSEKLF
>TRBJ1-1|TRBV11-2
ASSLQERGEAF
>TRBJ1-2|TRBV2
ASREWSNYGYT
>TRBJ2-7|TRBV6-6
ASSHQGEQY
>TRBJ1-4|TRBV5-5
ASSVQGVRGEKLF
>TRBJ1-3|TRBV10-2
ASSGQDTIY
>TRBJ2-5|TRBV2
ASSELGRRTQETQY
>TRBJ2-1|TRBV7-9
ASSLTQGPYNEQF
>TRBJ2-2|TRBV27
ASSLDTGGTGELF
>TRBJ1-2|TRBV27
ASSLRMLIPGTGGEARGYT
>TRBJ2-7|TRBV7-2
AGSSSGGGQY
>TRBJ1-2|TRBV5-1
ASSTGQDGGYT
>TRBJ1-1|TRBV30
AWSVGTGTEAF
>TRBJ2-1|TRBV7-6
ASSPQTTGEPRIYNEQF
>TRBJ2-3|TRBV7-3
ASRRGGTGDTQY
>TRBJ2-5|TRBV29-1
SLPGFQETQY
>TRBJ2-1|TRBV7-9
ASRRNRDYTYNEQF
>TRBJ2-5|TRBV6-6
ASRAVETQY
>TRBJ1-2|TRBV15
ATSGKTLDRVYGYT
>TRBJ2-7|TRBV27
ASGQLARSYEQY
>TRBJ1-2|TRBV6-6
ASSEGQYYGYT
>TRBJ2-2|TRBV2
ASSDGQGADTGELF
>TRBJ1-4|TRBV10-3
AISESGGNEKLF
>TRBJ1-6|TRBV5-1
ASSLWGTKSNSPLH
>TRBJ2-2|TRBV11-3
ASNQGGTGELF
>TRBJ2-7|TRBV30
AWKTGTGAYEQY
>TRBJ2-2|TRBV30
AFDRGANTGELF
>TRBJ2-1|TRBV7-9
ASSLVAGSSYNEQF
>TRBJ1-1|TRBV4-1
ASSHGQLNTEAF
>TRBJ1-1|TRBV30
AWSADRAEAF